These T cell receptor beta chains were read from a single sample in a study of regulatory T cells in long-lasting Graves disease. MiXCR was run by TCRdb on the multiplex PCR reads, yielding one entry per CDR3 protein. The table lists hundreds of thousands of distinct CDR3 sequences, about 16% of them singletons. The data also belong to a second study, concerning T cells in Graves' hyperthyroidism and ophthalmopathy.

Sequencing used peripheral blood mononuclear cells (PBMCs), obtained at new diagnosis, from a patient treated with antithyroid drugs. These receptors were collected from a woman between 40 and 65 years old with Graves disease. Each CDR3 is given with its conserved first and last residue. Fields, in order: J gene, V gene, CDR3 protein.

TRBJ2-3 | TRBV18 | CASSPPSGGRYTQYF
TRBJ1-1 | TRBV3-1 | CASSLAGLTRENTEAFF
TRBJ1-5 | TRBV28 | CASSLKGGSNQPQHF
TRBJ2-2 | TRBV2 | CASSDKTGNTGELFF
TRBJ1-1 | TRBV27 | CASSPLQGGNTEAFF
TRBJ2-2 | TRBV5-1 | CASSMRTGDTGELFF
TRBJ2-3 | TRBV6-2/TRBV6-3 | CASSYSSSGTDTQYF
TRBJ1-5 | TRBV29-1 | CSVVPTGSNQPQHF
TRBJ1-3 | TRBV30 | CAWTREATSGNTIYF
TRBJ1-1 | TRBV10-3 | CAISESQGTEAFF
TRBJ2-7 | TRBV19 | CASSLGTGETYEQYF
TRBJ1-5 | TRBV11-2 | CASSQPGQFNQPQHF
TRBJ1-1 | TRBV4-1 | CASSQDRALRPNTEAFF
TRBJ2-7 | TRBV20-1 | CSARIRDRPYEQYF
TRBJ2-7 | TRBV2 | CASSEERGYSYEQYF
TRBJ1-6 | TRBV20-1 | CSARDGTANSPLHF
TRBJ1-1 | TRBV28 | CASSDDRFLNTEAFF
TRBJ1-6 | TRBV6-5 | CASSYVDKWSPLHF
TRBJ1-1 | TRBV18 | CASSPRVGDTEAFF
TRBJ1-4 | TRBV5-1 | CASSLYGQGNEKLFF
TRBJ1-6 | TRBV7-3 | CASSSTGASSSPLHF
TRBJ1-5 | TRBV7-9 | CASSLGRDSNQPQHF
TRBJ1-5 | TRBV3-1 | CASSLTREMSNQPQHF
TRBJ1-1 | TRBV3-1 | CASSRNGGRLNTEAFF
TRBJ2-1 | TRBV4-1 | CASSRGLAGGIDEQFF
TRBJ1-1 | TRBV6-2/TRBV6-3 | CASSYDRAAEASF
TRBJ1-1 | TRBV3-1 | CASSQQTNTEAFF
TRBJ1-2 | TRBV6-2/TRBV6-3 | CASSLKGEEYGYTF
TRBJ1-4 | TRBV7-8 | CASNPTGANEKLFF
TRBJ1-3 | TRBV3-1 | CASSQTRGFSGNTIYF
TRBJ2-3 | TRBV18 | CASSPPRNGRGLTYTDTQYF
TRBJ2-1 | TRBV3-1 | CASSQVGQYNEQFF
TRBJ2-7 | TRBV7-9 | CASRRLDIPYEQYF
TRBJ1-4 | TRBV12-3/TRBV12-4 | CASKMTGVEKLFF
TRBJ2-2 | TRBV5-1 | CASSLAAGFTGELFF
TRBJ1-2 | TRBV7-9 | CASSLEQSNGYTF
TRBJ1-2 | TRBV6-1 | CASSESGRVRGYTF
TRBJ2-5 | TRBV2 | CASSVRQQETQYF